The source of this T cell receptor (beta chain) is a study of blood T cell repertoires in COVID-19. Across the whole study: Sites in the United States, Italy and Spain provided acute and convalescent COVID-19 samples. T cells, B-cell-depleted T cells, or PBMCs supplied cDNA or gDNA.

Authors' processing steps: Estimates of nucleated cell counts were drawn from the amplification of reference gene primers. Some clones are missing from TCRdb's copy, which holds only in-frame ones; the method was immunoSEQ multiplex PCR. V and J calls and clone size are copied from that table; D and trimming were computed from the DNA. The table shows about 160,000 clones, with roughly 82% occurring only once. Followed longitudinally, the Seattle patients had been enrolled during active infection. V was shortened by 5 bases and J by 2 bases, with 9 bases between the two germline ends. Germline CDR1 and CDR2: MNHEY and SVGEGT. The CDR3 consists of 13 residues. This clone has only a few counts.

The sequenced material came from peripheral blood. The chain employs TRBV6-2 or TRBV6-3 and TRBJ2-5; a possible D gene is TRBD2 (5 bases). This sequence originates from a woman in her thirties or forties with COVID-19, enrolled during active disease. Here the CDR3 DNA reads TGTGCCAGCAGTCTCGGGGAGCAAGAGACCCAGTACTTC. Protein sequence: CASSLGEQETQYF.